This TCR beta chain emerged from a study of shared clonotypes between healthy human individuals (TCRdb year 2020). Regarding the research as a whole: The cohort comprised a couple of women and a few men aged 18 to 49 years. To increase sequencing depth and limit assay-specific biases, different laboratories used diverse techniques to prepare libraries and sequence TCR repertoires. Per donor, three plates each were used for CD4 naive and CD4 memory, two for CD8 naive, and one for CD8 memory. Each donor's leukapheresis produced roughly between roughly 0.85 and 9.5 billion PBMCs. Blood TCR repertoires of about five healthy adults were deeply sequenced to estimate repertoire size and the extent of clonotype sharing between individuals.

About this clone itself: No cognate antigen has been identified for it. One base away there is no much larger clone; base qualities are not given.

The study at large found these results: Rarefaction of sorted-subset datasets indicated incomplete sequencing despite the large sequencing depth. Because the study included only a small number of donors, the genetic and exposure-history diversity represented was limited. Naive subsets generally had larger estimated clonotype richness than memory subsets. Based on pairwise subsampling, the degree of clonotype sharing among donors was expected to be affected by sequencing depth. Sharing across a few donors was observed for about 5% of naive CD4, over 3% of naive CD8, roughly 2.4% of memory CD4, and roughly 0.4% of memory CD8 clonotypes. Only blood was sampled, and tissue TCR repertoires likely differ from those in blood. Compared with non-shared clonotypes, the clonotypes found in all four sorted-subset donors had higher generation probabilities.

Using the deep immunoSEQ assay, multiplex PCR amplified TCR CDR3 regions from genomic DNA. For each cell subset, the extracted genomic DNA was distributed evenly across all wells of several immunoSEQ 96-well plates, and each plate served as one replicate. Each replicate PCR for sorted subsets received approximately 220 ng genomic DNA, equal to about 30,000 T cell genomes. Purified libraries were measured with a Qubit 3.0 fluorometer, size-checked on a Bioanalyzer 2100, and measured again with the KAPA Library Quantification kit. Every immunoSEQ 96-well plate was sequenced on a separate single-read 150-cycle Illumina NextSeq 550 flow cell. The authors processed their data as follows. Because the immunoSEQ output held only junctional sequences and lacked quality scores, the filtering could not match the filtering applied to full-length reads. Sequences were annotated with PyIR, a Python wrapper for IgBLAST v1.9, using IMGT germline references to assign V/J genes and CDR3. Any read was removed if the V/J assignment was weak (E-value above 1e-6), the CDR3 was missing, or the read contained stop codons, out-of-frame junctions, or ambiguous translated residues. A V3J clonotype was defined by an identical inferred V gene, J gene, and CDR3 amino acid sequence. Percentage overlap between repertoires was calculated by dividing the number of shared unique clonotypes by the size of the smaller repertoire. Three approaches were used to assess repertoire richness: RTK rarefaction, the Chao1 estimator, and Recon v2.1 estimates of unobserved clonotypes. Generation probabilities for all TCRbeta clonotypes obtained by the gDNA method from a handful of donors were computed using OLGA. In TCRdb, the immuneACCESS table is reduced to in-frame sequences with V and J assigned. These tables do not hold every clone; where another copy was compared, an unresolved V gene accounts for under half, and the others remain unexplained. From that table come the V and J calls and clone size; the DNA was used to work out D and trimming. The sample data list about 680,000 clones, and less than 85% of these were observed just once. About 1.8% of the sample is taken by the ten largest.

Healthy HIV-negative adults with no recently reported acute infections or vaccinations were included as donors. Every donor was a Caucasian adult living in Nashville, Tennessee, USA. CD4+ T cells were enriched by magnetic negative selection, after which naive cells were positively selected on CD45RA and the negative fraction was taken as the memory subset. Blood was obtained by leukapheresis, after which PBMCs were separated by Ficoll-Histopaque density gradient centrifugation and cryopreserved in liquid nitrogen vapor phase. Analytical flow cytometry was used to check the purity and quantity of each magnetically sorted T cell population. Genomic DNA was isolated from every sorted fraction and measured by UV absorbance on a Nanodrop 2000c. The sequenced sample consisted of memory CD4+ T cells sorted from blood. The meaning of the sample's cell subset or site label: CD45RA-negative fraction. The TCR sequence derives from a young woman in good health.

The DNA sequence is TGCGCCAGCAGCTCATCAACCGGGACCAACTACGAGCAGTACTTC. Its coded protein is CASSSSTGTNYEQYF. The chain links TRBV5-1 with TRBJ2-7; the D assignment is uncertain and may be TRBD1 or TRBD2, with 5 bases supporting each. Trimming costs V 3 bases and J 3 bases, and their ends lie 16 bases apart. From the cysteine up to the phenylalanine, the CDR3 has a length of 15 residues. The entry retains the CDR3 DNA only, 45 bases that are in frame from base 1. From a lookup of the germline V gene, CDR1 and CDR2 are SGHRS and YFSETQ. When the CDR3 is completed using the reference TRBV5-1 and TRBJ2-7 genes on either side, the full variable domain is KAGVTQTPRYLIKTRGQQVTLSCSPISGHRSVSWYQQTPGQGLQFLFEYFSETQRNKGNFPGRFSGRQFSNSRSEMNVSTLELGDSALYLCASSSSTGTNYEQYFGPGTRLTVT.